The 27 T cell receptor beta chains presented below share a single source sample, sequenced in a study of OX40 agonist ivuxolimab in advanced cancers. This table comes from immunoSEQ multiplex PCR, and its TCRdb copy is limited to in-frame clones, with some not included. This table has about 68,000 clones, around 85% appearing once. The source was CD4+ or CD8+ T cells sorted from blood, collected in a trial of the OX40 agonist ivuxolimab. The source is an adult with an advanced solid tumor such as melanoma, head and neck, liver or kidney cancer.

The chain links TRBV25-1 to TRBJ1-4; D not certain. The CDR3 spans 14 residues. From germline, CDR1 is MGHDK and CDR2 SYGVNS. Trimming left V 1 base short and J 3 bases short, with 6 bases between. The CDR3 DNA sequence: TGTGCCAGCAGTGAATGGACGGCTAATGAAAAACTGTTTTTT. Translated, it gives CASSEWTANEKLFF.

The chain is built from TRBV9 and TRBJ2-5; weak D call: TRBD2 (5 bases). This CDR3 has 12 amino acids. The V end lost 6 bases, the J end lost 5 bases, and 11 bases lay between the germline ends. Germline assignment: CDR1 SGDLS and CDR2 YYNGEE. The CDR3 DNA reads TGTGCCAGCACCCGAGAGGGTGAGACCCAGTACTTC. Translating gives CASTREGETQYF.

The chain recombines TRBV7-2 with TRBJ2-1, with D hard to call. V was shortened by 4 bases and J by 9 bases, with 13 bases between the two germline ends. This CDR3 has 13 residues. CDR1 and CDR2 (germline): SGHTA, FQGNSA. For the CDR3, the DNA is TGTGCCAGCAGCTCCCCCAATATGGGTGAGCAGTTCTTC. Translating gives CASSSPNMGEQFF.

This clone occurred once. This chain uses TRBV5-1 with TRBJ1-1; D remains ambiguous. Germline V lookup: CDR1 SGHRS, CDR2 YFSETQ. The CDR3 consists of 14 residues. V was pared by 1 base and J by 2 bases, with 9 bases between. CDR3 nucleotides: TGCGCCAGCAGCTTGACCCGGGCAAACACTGAAGCTTTCTTT. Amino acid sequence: CASSLTRANTEAFF.

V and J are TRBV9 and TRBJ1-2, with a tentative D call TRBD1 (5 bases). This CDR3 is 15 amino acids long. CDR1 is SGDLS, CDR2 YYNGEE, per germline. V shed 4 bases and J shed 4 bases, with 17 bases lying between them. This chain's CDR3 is CASSSHADRPYGYTF. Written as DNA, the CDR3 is TGTGCCAGCAGCTCACATGCAGACAGACCCTATGGCTACACCTTC.

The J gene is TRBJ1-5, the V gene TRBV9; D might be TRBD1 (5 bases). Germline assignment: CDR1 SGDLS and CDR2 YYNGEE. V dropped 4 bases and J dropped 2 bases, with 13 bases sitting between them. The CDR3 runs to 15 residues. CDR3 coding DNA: TGTGCCAGCAGCTCCGGGACCGGACGCAATCAGCCCCAGCATTTT. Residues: CASSSGTGRNQPQHF.

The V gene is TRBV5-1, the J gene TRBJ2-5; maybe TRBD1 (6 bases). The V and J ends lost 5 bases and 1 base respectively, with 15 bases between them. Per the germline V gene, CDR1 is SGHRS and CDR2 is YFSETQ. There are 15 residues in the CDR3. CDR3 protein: CASSIQGAPQETQYF. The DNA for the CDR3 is TGCGCCAGCAGTATACAGGGTGCCCCCCAAGAGACCCAGTACTTC.

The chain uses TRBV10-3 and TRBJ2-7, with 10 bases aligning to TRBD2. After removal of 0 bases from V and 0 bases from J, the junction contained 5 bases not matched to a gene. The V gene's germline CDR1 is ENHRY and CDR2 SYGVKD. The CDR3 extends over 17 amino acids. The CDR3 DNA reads TGTGCCATCAGTGAGTCACTAGCGGGGCCGAGCTCCTACGAGCAGTACTTC. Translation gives CAISESLAGPSSYEQYF.

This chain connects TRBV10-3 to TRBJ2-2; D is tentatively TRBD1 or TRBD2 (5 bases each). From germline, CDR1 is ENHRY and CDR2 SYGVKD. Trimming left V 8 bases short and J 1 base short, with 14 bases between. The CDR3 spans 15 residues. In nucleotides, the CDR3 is TGTGCCATCCGTGGGGACGGCGGGAACACCGGGGAGCTGTTTTTT. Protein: CAIRGDGGNTGELFF.

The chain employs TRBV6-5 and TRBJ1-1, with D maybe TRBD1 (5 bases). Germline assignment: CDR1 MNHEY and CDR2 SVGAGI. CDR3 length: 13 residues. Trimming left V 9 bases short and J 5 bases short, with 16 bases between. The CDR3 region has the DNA TGTGCCAGTCGAATCAGGGCCAAGACTGAAGCTTTCTTT. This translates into CASRIRAKTEAFF.

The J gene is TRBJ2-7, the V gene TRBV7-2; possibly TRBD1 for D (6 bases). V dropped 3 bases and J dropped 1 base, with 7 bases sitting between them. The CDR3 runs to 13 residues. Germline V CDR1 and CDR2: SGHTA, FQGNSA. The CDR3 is CASSFDRSYEQYF. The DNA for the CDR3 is TGTGCCAGCAGCTTCGACAGGTCCTACGAGCAGTACTTC. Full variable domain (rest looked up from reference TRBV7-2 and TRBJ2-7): GAGVSQSPSNKVTEKGKDVELRCDPISGHTALYWYRQSLGQGLEFLIYFQGNSAPDKSGLPSDRFSAERTGGSVSTLTIQRTQQEDSAVYLCASSFDRSYEQYFGPGTRLTVT.

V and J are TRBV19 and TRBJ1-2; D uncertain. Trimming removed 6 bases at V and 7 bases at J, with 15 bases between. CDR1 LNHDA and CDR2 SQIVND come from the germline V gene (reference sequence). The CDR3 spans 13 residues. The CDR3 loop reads CASSPVRWGGYTF. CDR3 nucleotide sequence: TGTGCCAGTAGCCCCGTCCGGTGGGGTGGCTACACCTTC.

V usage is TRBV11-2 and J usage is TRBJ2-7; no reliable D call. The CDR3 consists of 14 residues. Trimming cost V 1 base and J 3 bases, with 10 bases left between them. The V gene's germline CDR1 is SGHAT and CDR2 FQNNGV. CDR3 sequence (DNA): TGTGCCAGCAGCTTAGTTAACGCTAACTACGAGCAGTACTTC. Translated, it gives CASSLVNANYEQYF.

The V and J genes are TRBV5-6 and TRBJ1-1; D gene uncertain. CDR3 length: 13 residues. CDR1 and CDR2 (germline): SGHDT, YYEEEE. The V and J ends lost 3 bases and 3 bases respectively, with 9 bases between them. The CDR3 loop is CASSYTRDTEAFF. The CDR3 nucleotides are TGTGCCAGCAGCTACACCCGTGACACTGAAGCTTTCTTT.

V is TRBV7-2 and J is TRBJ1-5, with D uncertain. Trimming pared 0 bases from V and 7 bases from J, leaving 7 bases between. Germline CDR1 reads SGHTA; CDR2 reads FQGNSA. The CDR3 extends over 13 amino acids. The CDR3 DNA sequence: TGTGCCAGCAGCTTAGCGCCAGTACAGCCCCAGCATTTT. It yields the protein CASSLAPVQPQHF.

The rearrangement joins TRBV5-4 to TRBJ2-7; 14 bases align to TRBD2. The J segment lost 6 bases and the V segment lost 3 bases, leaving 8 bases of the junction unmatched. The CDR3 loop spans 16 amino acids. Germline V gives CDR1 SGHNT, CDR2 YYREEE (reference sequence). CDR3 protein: CASSWSTGTSGGEQYF. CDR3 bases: TGTGCCAGCAGCTGGAGTACCGGGACTAGCGGGGGCGAGCAGTACTTC. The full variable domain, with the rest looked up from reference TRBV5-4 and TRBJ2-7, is ETGVTQSPTHLIKTRGQQVTLRCSSQSGHNTVSWYQQALGQGPQFIFQYYREEENGRGNFPPRFSGLQFPNYSSELNVNALELDDSALYLCASSWSTGTSGGEQYFGPGTRLTVT.

CDR3: CASSYPLTGRTSYEQYF. As DNA, the CDR3 is TGTGCCAGCAGTTACCCCCTGACAGGGCGAACGTCCTACGAGCAGTACTTC. This chain connects TRBV2 to TRBJ2-7; TRBD1 matches at 7 bases. The CDR3 spans 17 residues. The germline gives CDR1 SNHLY, CDR2 FYNNEI. With 5 bases clipped from V and 1 base from J, the junction kept 14 bases outside the gene matches.

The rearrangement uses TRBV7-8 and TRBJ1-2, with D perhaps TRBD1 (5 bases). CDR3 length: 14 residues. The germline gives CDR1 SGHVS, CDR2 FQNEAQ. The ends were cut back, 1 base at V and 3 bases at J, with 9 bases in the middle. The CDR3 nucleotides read TGTGCCAGCAGCTTAGGAGACAGTTACTATGGCTACACCTTC. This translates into CASSLGDSYYGYTF.

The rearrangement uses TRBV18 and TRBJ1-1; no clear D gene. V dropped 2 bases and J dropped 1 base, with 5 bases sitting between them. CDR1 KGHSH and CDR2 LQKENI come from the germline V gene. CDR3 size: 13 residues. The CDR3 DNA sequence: TGTGCCAGCTCACCAGCCCCGAACACTGAAGCTTTCTTT. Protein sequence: CASSPAPNTEAFF. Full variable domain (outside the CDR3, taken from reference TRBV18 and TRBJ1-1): NAGVMQNPRHLVRRRGQEARLRCSPMKGHSHVYWYRQLPEEGLKFMVYLQKENIIDESGMPKERFSAEFPKEGPSILRIQQVVRGDSAAYFCASSPAPNTEAFFGQGTRLTVV.

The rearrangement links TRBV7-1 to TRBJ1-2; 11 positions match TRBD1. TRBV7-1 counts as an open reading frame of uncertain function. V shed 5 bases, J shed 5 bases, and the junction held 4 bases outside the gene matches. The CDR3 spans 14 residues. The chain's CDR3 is CASSPGQGVYGYTF. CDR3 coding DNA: TGTGCCAGCAGCCCGGGACAGGGGGTTTATGGCTACACCTTC.

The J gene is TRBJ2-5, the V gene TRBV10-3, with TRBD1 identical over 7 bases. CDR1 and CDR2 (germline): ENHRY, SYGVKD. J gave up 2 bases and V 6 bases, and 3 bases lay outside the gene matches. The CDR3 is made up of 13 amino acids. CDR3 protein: CAIRPGQQETQYF. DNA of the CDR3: TGTGCCATCAGACCGGGACAGCAAGAGACCCAGTACTTC.

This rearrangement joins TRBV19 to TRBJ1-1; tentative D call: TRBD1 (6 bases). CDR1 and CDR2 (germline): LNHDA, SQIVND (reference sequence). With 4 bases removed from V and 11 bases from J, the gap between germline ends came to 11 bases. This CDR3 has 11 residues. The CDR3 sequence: CASSRGGHAFF. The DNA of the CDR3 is TGTGCCAGTAGTAGGGGGGGGCACGCTTTCTTT.

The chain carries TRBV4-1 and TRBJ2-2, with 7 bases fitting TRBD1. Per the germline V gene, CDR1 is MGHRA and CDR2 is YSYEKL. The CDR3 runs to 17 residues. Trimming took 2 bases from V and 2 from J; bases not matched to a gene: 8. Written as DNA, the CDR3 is TGCGCCAGCAGCCAACGAACCGGGACAGCAAACACCGGGGAGCTGTTTTTT. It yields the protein CASSQRTGTANTGELFF.

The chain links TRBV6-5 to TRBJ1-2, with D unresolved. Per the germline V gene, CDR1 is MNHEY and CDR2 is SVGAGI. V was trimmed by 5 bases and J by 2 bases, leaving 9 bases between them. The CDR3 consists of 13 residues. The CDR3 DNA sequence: TGTGCCAGCAGTCCAGACGGCAACTATGGCTACACCTTC. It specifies CASSPDGNYGYTF.

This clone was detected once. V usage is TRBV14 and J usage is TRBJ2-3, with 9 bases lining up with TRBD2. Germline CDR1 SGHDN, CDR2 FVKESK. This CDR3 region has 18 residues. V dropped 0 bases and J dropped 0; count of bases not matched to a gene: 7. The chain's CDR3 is CASSQDGTSWESTDTQYF. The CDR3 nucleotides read TGTGCCAGCAGCCAAGATGGGACTAGCTGGGAAAGCACAGATACGCAGTATTTT.

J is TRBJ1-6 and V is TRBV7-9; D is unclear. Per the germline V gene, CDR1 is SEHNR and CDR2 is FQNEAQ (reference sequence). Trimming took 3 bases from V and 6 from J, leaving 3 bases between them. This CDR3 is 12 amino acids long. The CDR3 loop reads CASSLANSPLHF. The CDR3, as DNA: TGTGCCAGCAGCTTGGCTAATTCACCCCTCCACTTT. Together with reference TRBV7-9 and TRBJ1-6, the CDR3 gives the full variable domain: DTGVSQNPRHKITKRGQNVTFRCDPISEHNRLYWYRQTLGQGPEFLTYFQNEAQLEKSRLLSDRFSAERPKGSFSTLEIQRTEQGDSAMYLCASSLANSPLHFGNGTRLTVT.

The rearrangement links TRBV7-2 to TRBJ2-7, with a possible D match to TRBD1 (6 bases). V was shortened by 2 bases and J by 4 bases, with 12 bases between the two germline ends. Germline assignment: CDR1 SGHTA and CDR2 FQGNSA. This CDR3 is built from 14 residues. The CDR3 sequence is CASSLMRGSYEQYF. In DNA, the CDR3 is TGTGCCAGCAGCTTAATGAGGGGGTCGTACGAGCAGTACTTC.